These 17 T cell receptor beta chains share one sample of origin, sequenced in a study of blood T cell repertoires in COVID-19. The data were produced by immunoSEQ multiplex PCR, yet TCRdb's version contains in-frame clones alone and is incomplete. The table shows roughly 170,000 clones, with 70% to 85% occurring only once. Source material: PBMCs or T cells enriched from blood (not recorded which). The receptor source for this set is a woman aged 45 to 65 who had recovered from COVID-19.

V usage is TRBV7-6 and J usage is TRBJ2-5; no clear D gene. CDR3 length equals 11 residues. Looked up from germline, CDR1 is SGHVS and CDR2 is FNYEAQ. CDR3 residues: CAIEDQETQYF. CDR3 in DNA: TGTGCTATTGAGGACCAAGAGACCCAGTACTTC. Using reference TRBV7-6 and TRBJ2-5 for the parts outside the CDR3, the full variable domain is GAGVSQSPRYKVTKRGQDVALRCDPISGHVSLYWYRQALGQGPEFLTYFNYEAQQDKSGLPNDRFSAERPEGSISTLTIQRTEQRDSAMYRCAIEDQETQYFGPGTRLLVL.

The chain carries TRBV6-5 and TRBJ2-5, with D tentatively TRBD2 (6 bases). The germline CDR1 and CDR2 sequences are MNHEY and SVGAGI. This CDR3 is built from 15 residues. V lost 0 bases to trimming and J lost 5 bases, with 13 bases between them. The CDR3 DNA sequence: TGTGCCAGCAGTTACTCGATACGACGGGGGGAGACCCAGTACTTC. Amino acids: CASSYSIRRGETQYF.

The chain has TRBV28 and TRBJ2-7, with TRBD1 matching over 7 bases. CDR3 length equals 14 residues. The germline V gene has CDR1 MDHEN and CDR2 SYDVKM. The J segment lost 1 base and the V segment lost 1 base, leaving 1 base of the junction unmatched. CDR3 sequence reads: CASSLSDRSYEQYF. The CDR3 DNA reads TGTGCCAGCAGTTTATCGGACAGGTCCTACGAGCAGTACTTC.

The J gene is TRBJ2-1, the V gene TRBV18, with a possible D match to TRBD2 (6 bases). CDR3 length: 16 residues. Germline V CDR1 and CDR2: KGHSH, LQKENI. The germline V and J ends were trimmed by 3 bases and 2 bases, with 14 bases remaining between them. CDR3 DNA sequence: TGTGCCAGCTCACCTTTCGGGACTGACACCTACAATGAGCAGTTCTTC. Its translation is CASSPFGTDTYNEQFF.

V and J are TRBV7-2 and TRBJ2-1; tentative D call: TRBD1 (5 bases). The CDR3 totals 15 residues. Germline assignment: CDR1 SGHTA and CDR2 FQGNSA. Trimming shortened V by 4 bases and J by 0 bases, and 10 bases separated the two germline ends. Here the CDR3 DNA reads TGTGCCAGCAGCTGGGGCAGAGGCTCCTACAATGAGCAGTTCTTC. This gives the protein CASSWGRGSYNEQFF.

This clone was seen more than once but under ten times. V usage is TRBV3-1 (or the pseudogene TRBV3-2) and J usage is TRBJ1-3; tentatively, D is TRBD1 (5 bases). Germline CDR1 reads LGHDT; CDR2 reads YNNKEL (reference sequence). The CDR3 length is 14 residues. V was shortened by 4 bases and J by 0 bases, with 7 bases between the two germline ends. CDR3 DNA: TGTGCCAGCAGCCTAGGGGCCTCTGGAAACACCATATATTTT. It codes for CASSLGASGNTIYF.

V usage is TRBV30 and J usage is TRBJ1-1; TRBD1 aligns across 9 bases. V dropped 2 bases and J dropped 6; count of bases not matched to a gene: 7. CDR1 is GTSNPN, CDR2 SVGIG, per germline (reference sequence). This CDR3 region has 14 residues. The CDR3 reads CAWSTDRGFSEAFF. The CDR3 coding sequence is TGTGCCTGGAGTACGGACAGGGGCTTTTCTGAAGCTTTCTTT. The full variable domain, completed using reference TRBV30 and TRBJ1-1, is SQTIHQWPATLVQPVGSPLSLECTVEGTSNPNLYWYRQAAGRGLQLLFYSVGIGQISSEVPQNLSASRPQDRQFILSSKKLLLSDSGFYLCAWSTDRGFSEAFFGQGTRLTVV.

The genes are TRBV7-8 and TRBJ2-1; perhaps TRBD1 as D (7 bases). Germline CDR1 and CDR2: SGHVS and FQNEAQ. Trimming removed 6 bases from V and 7 bases from J, with 19 bases in between. This CDR3 has 15 amino acids. The CDR3 loop reads CASSPDRVGGNEQFF. The CDR3 DNA reads as TGTGCCAGCAGTCCAGACAGGGTGGGAGGAAATGAGCAGTTCTTC.

The rearrangement joins TRBV7-2 to TRBJ2-7, with D hard to call. V was trimmed by 2 bases and J by 6 bases, leaving 8 bases between them. The CDR3 totals 12 residues. CDR1 and CDR2 (germline): SGHTA, FQGNSA. CDR3 protein: CASSLIIREQYF. As DNA, the CDR3 is TGTGCCAGCAGCTTAATTATTCGCGAGCAGTACTTC.

V is TRBV4-2 and J is TRBJ1-2; tentatively, D is TRBD1 (6 bases). The length of the CDR3 is 13 residues. Per the germline V gene, CDR1 is LGHNA and CDR2 is YNFKEQ. Deletions cut 5 bases from V and 3 bases from J, with 10 bases between. The DNA of the CDR3 is TGTGCCAGCAGCGGGGGGGGCCACTATGGCTACACCTTC. Its translation is CASSGGGHYGYTF.

The CDR3 loop reads CASSLATGSDTQYF. DNA for the CDR3: TGTGCCAGCAGCTTAGCGACGGGGTCGGATACGCAGTATTTT. The chain couples TRBV7-2 to TRBJ2-3, with a possible D match to TRBD2 (5 bases). There are 14 residues in the CDR3. Germline-derived CDR1 and CDR2 are SGHTA and FQGNSA. V lost 0 bases to trimming and J lost 6 bases, with 10 bases between them.

The V and J genes are TRBV6-5 and TRBJ2-2; 7 bases agree with TRBD1. The J segment lost 4 bases and the V segment lost 7 bases, leaving 6 bases of the junction unmatched. CDR1 and CDR2 (germline): MNHEY, SVGAGI. The length of the CDR3 is 14 residues. The CDR3 loop reads CASTLDRATGELFF. In DNA, the CDR3 is TGTGCCAGCACCCTCGACAGGGCCACCGGGGAGCTGTTTTTT.

This rearrangement joins TRBV5-6 to TRBJ1-5, with 7 positions matching TRBD1. CDR3 length: 15 amino acids. Germline V CDR1 and CDR2: SGHDT, YYEEEE. Trimming at V came to 2 bases and at J to 4 bases, leaving 6 bases not matched to a gene. The CDR3 DNA reads TGTGCCAGCAGCTTTATGACAGGGAGGAATCAGCCCCAGCATTTT. Protein product: CASSFMTGRNQPQHF.

V and J are TRBV7-2 and TRBJ2-1; 7 bases match TRBD1. The CDR3 sequence is 15 residues long. The germline V gene encodes CDR1 SGHTA and CDR2 FQGNSA. J lost 7 bases, V lost 1 base, and 7 bases had no gene match. In DNA form, the CDR3 reads TGTGCCAGCAGCTTAGGGGGGACAGCAGGGAATGAGCAGTTCTTC. It encodes CASSLGGTAGNEQFF.

Details on this clone: The junction differs from germline at one of its ends, possibly a read error. The chain employs TRBV7-9 and TRBJ1-4; D uncertain. Germline V gives CDR1 SEHNR, CDR2 FQNEAQ (reference sequence). The CDR3 is 14 amino acids. The CDR3 nucleotides read TGTGCCAGCGGCTTCGGGTCTAAAAGTGAAAAACTGTTTTTT. Its protein product is CASGFGSKSEKLFF.

This clone was detected ten times or more. The CDR3 sequence: CASSFRSATGGYEQYF. In nucleotides, the CDR3 is TGTGCCAGCAGTTTTAGGTCCGCGACAGGGGGGTACGAGCAGTACTTC. The V call is TRBV27, the J call TRBJ2-7; TRBD1 aligns across 9 bases. The CDR3 is made up of 16 amino acids. Germline CDR1 reads MNHEY; CDR2 reads SMNVEV (reference sequence). V gave up 3 bases and J gave up 4 bases; unmatched junction bases: 10.

The chain has TRBV7-9 and TRBJ2-3; D might be TRBD1 (6 bases). The CDR3 runs 15 residues. Looked up from germline, CDR1 is SEHNR and CDR2 is FQNEAQ (reference sequence). V gave up 5 bases and J gave up 7 bases, with 19 bases separating them. CDR3: CASSRAQGTDNTQYF. As DNA, the CDR3 is TGTGCCAGCAGCCGAGCACAGGGAACTGATAATACGCAGTATTTT.